Listed below are T cell receptor beta chains from one sample, sequenced in a study of cytomegalovirus exposure and HLA in healthy donors. The table came from immunoSEQ multiplex PCR; TCRdb's copy has only in-frame clones and leaves some out. The sample consists of around 220,000 clones, over 60% of them appearing once. The sample consisted of PBMCs. The receptors originated from a man between 40 and 49 years old in good health and CMV-seronegative. Each CDR3 is given with its conserved first and last residue. The D gene is left open where the match is weak. Clone sizes are given selectively: once, few, many, or a class where the clone is expanded.

>TRBJ2-5|TRBD1|TRBV4-3|.
TGCGCCAGCAGCCCGGGACAGGGGTCCCAAGAGACCCAGTACTTC
CASSPGQGSQETQYF
>TRBJ1-4|.|TRBV19|.
TGTGCCAGTACGGAGGGGAGTTGGGAAAAACTGTTTTTT
CASTEGSWEKLFF
>TRBJ2-1|TRBD1|TRBV5-1|.
TGCGCCAGCAGAGGGACAGCTGAAAATGAGCAGTTCTTC
CASRGTAENEQFF
>TRBJ1-5|.|TRBV5-1|.
TGCGCCAGCAGCCCCGTGGGGGGGGCTCGGCAGCCCCAGCATTTT
CASSPVGGARQPQHF
>TRBJ2-2|.|TRBV5-1|once
TGCGCCAGCAGCTTGGTGTTTCTCGGGGAGCTGTTTTTT
CASSLVFLGELFF
>TRBJ2-1|TRBD2|TRBV19|once
TGTGCCAGTAGTGCTCTAGCGGCCCCTTACAATGAGCAGTTCTTC
CASSALAAPYNEQFF
>TRBJ2-3|.|TRBV7-3|.
TGTGCCAGCAGCCAAGGGGTTAGCGGTTCCACAGATACGCAGTATTTT
CASSQGVSGSTDTQYF
>TRBJ2-5|.|TRBV4-3|.
TGCGCCAGCAGCGCTTGCGGACAGATCCAAGAGACCCAGTACTTC
CASSACGQIQETQYF
>TRBJ1-2|.|TRBV13|.
TGTGCCAGCAGCTCAAGAGTAATTTCCTATGGCTACACCTTC
CASSSRVISYGYTF
>TRBJ2-3|.|TRBV10-3|.
TGTGCCATCACACGAGGTTTTAGCACAGATACGCAGTATTTT
CAITRGFSTDTQYF
>TRBJ2-7|.|TRBV11-2|.
TGTGCCAGCAGCTTAGGCGACAGGGACTCTTACGAGCAGTACTTC
CASSLGDRDSYEQYF
>TRBJ2-7|.|TRBV30|.
TGTGCGGGGGCCAGGGAATACGAGCAGTACTTC
CAGAREYEQYF
>TRBJ2-4|.|TRBV4-1|.
TGCGCCAGCAGCCATCTAGCGTCGTCCAAAAACATTCAGTACTTC
CASSHLASSKNIQYF
>TRBJ2-1|TRBD2|TRBV27|.
TGTGCCAGCAGCCCAAATCTTCGACTAGCGGGCTCCTACAATGAGCAGTTCTTC
CASSPNLRLAGSYNEQFF
>TRBJ1-6|TRBD1|TRBV5-1|.
TGCGCCAGCAGCTGGGGGACAGGGGAGTATTCGCCCCTCCACTTT
CASSWGTGEYSPLHF
>TRBJ2-5|TRBD2|TRBV2|.
TGTGCCAGCAGTGCGACTAGCGGGGGGCAAGAGACCCAGTACTTC
CASSATSGGQETQYF
>TRBJ1-5|.|TRBV28|.
TGTGCCAGCAGTTTAATCCAGGGAAGAGGTCAGCCCCAGCATTTT
CASSLIQGRGQPQHF
>TRBJ2-3|.|TRBV6-5|.
TGTGCCAGCAGGTCTGCAGGGGAAGCAGATACGCAGTATTTT
CASRSAGEADTQYF
>TRBJ2-7|.|TRBV6-6|.
TGTGCCAGCACTGGGAGAAGCTCCTACGAGCAGTACTTC
CASTGRSSYEQYF
>TRBJ2-3|.|TRBV5-4|.
TGTGCCAGCAGTTCAGGAACAGATACGCAGTATTTT
CASSSGTDTQYF
>TRBJ2-7|.|TRBV15|.
TGTGCCACCAGCACCGACAGCTCCTACGAGCAGTACTTC
CATSTDSSYEQYF
>TRBJ2-7|TRBD2|TRBV5-5|.
TGTGCCAGCAGCTTGGCTAGCGGGGGCTACGAGCAGTACTTC
CASSLASGGYEQYF
>TRBJ2-7|.|TRBV4-1|.
TGCGCCAGCAGCCAGATGGGAGGCAGCTCCTACGAGCAGTACTTC
CASSQMGGSSYEQYF